The 20 T cell receptor beta chains in this list originate from one sample, sequenced in a study of blood T cell repertoires in COVID-19. Sequenced by immunoSEQ multiplex PCR; TCRdb stores in-frame clones only, minus some. The sample lists 220,000 or so clones, 70% to 85% occurring once. Sequences were obtained from peripheral blood. These TCRs come from an elderly woman with acute or convalescent COVID-19.

This clone has more than one count but fewer than ten. The rearrangement joins TRBV30 to TRBJ2-1; D gene ambiguous. V was pared by 5 bases and J by 3 bases, with 8 bases between. Germline-derived CDR1 and CDR2 are GTSNPN and SVGIG (reference sequence). The length of the CDR3 is 12 residues. CDR3: CAWGDGYNEQFF. The CDR3 nucleotides are TGTGCCTGGGGAGACGGCTACAATGAGCAGTTCTTC.

The CDR3 loop is CASSPTGTGFSYEQYF. DNA for the CDR3: TGTGCCAGTAGTCCGACCGGGACAGGGTTCAGTTACGAGCAGTACTTC. This chain uses TRBV19 with TRBJ2-7, with 9 bases identical to TRBD1. There are 16 residues in the CDR3. The V segment lost 5 bases and the J segment 4 bases; nucleotides outside the gene matches: 12. The germline V gene encodes CDR1 LNHDA and CDR2 SQIVND (reference sequence).

The chain carries TRBV5-1 and TRBJ1-1; 7 bases are shared with TRBD1. Germline V CDR1 and CDR2: SGHRS, YFSETQ. The CDR3 has 15 amino acids. The ends lost 3 bases at V and 6 bases at J; junction bases unmatched: 11. The CDR3 bases are TGCGCCAGCAGCTGGTCGACAGGGACGGGGGCTGAAGCTTTCTTT. Protein product: CASSWSTGTGAEAFF.

The chain employs TRBV9 and TRBJ2-6; a possible D gene is TRBD1 (5 bases). With 3 bases removed from V and 2 bases from J, the gap between germline ends came to 12 bases. In germline, CDR1 is SGDLS, CDR2 YYNGEE. The CDR3 runs to 16 residues. CDR3 amino acids: CASSAVAGTGANVLTF. In DNA form, the CDR3 reads TGTGCCAGCAGCGCTGTAGCAGGGACTGGGGCCAACGTCCTGACTTTC.

J is TRBJ2-7 and V is TRBV6-6, with D tentatively TRBD1 (5 bases). Germline CDR1 and CDR2: MNHNY and SVGAGI (reference sequence). The V gene lost 5 bases and the J gene lost 8 bases, with 13 bases spanning the gap. The CDR3 extends over 12 amino acids. The CDR3 DNA is TGTGCCAGCAGTGTCCAGGGTCAGCAGCAGTACTTC. This gives the protein CASSVQGQQQYF.

The CDR3 is CASSVGQGFNEQFF. CDR3 coding DNA: TGTGCCAGCAGCGTGGGACAGGGTTTTAATGAGCAGTTCTTC. J is TRBJ2-1 and V is TRBV6-5, with 9 bases that match TRBD1. Germline V CDR1 and CDR2: MNHEY, SVGAGI. Trimming removed 6 bases from V and 7 bases from J; junction bases left unmatched: 7. The CDR3 totals 14 residues.

This chain joins TRBV7-9 and TRBJ1-6; 7 bases fit TRBD1. Trimming took 1 base from V and 7 from J; bases not matched to a gene: 4. CDR3 length: 15 residues. The germline CDR1 and CDR2 sequences are SEHNR and FQNEAQ (reference sequence). For the CDR3, the DNA is TGTGCCAGCAGCTTAGAAGTGACAGGGAATTCACCCCTCCACTTT. Encoded protein: CASSLEVTGNSPLHF.

The V and J genes are TRBV7-8 and TRBJ1-1, with 7 positions matching TRBD1. The J segment lost 7 bases and the V segment lost 1 base, leaving 3 bases of the junction unmatched. The germline CDR1 and CDR2 sequences are SGHVS and FQNEAQ. The CDR3 is 13 residues long. The CDR3 region has the DNA TGTGCCAGCAGCTTAGGTGGGACAGTTGAAGCTTTCTTT. It yields the protein CASSLGGTVEAFF.

This clone was counted between two and nine times. The V gene is TRBV30, the J gene TRBJ2-7; 9 nucleotides align to TRBD1. Germline V gene sequence: CDR1 GTSNPN, CDR2 SVGIG (reference sequence). The length of the CDR3 is 16 residues. With V trimmed by 1 base and J by 2 bases, 9 bases remained unmatched. CDR3 sequence: CAWSDPRDRAPYEQYF. CDR3 DNA: TGTGCCTGGAGTGACCCCCGGGACAGGGCCCCCTACGAGCAGTACTTC.

Concerning this clone: The sample carries other DNA sequences with the same CDR3. The V call is TRBV5-4, the J call TRBJ2-7, with TRBD1 matching 9 bases. With V trimmed by 0 bases and J by 6 bases, 4 bases remained unmatched. CDR3 length: 14 amino acids. Germline V CDR1 and CDR2: SGHNT, YYREEE (reference sequence). The chain's CDR3 is CASSLEQGAGEQYF. The CDR3 bases are TGTGCCAGCAGCTTGGAACAGGGGGCAGGCGAGCAGTACTTC.

This clone has just one count. The chain links TRBV7-6 to TRBJ2-1; TRBD1 matches 9 bases. There are 17 residues in the CDR3. The V gene's germline CDR1 is SGHVS and CDR2 FNYEAQ. The junction had 13 bases not matched to a gene; V was cut back by 5 bases and J by 5 bases. This CDR3 reads CASSHPENRGLNNEQFF. In DNA, the CDR3 is TGTGCCAGCAGCCACCCTGAAAACAGGGGGCTCAACAATGAGCAGTTCTTC.

This clone was seen a few times. The chain combines TRBV7-2 with TRBJ1-3; D is uncertain. Germline-derived CDR1 and CDR2 are SGHTA and FQGNSA. CDR3 size: 16 residues. The V and J ends lost 1 base and 0 bases respectively, with 10 bases between them. The CDR3 protein is CASSLDSGRSGNTIYF. CDR3 DNA: TGTGCCAGCAGCTTAGATAGCGGGCGCTCTGGAAACACCATATATTTT.

This clone was seen a few times. The chain employs TRBV7-9 and TRBJ2-7; 9 bases match TRBD1. The CDR3 is made up of 14 amino acids. The germline V gene encodes CDR1 SEHNR and CDR2 FQNEAQ (reference sequence). With V trimmed by 6 bases and J by 3 bases, 6 bases remained unmatched. In DNA, the CDR3 is TGTGCCAGCAGTCCGGGACAGGGATACTACGAGCAGTACTTC. It specifies CASSPGQGYYEQYF.

The V and J genes are TRBV10-1 and TRBJ2-1; TRBD1 agrees at 8 bases. The V segment lost 8 bases and the J segment 8 bases; nucleotides outside the gene matches: 5. Germline V gene sequence: CDR1 WNHNN, CDR2 SYGVQD (reference sequence). The CDR3 loop spans 12 amino acids. CDR3 in amino acids: CASRQGWDEQFF. DNA for the CDR3: TGCGCCAGCCGACAGGGGTGGGATGAGCAGTTCTTC.

The J gene is TRBJ2-1, the V gene TRBV3-1 (or the pseudogene TRBV3-2); 8 bases agree with TRBD1. The CDR3 contains 15 residues. The V segment lost 6 bases and the J segment 6 bases; nucleotides outside the gene matches: 10. Germline V gene sequence: CDR1 LGHDT, CDR2 YNNKEL (reference sequence). CDR3 region: CASSLQGDLRNEQFF. Here the CDR3 DNA reads TGTGCCAGCAGTTTACAGGGGGATTTGCGCAATGAGCAGTTCTTC.

The V call is TRBV7-2, the J call TRBJ2-5; maybe TRBD1 (6 bases). The CDR3 has 15 residues. Deletions cut 5 bases from V and 4 bases from J, with 17 bases between. Germline V gene data show CDR1 as SGHTA and CDR2 as FQGNSA. The CDR3 region is CASSLFLTGTETQYF. CDR3 DNA: TGTGCCAGCAGCCTTTTCCTAACAGGGACAGAGACCCAGTACTTC.

This clone showed up just a few times. V usage is TRBV18 and J usage is TRBJ2-7; 13 bases map to TRBD2. CDR1 is KGHSH, CDR2 LQKENI, per germline. J was trimmed by 5 bases and V by 5 bases; bases with no gene match: 3. This CDR3 comprises 14 residues. As DNA, the CDR3 is TGTGCCAGCTCATCGGGGACTAGCGGGGACGAGCAGTACTTC. Protein product: CASSSGTSGDEQYF.

The rearrangement links TRBV9 to TRBJ1-1; the D gene is possibly TRBD1 (5 bases). Trimming pared 4 bases from V and 7 bases from J, leaving 14 bases between. Germline CDR1 is SGDLS and CDR2 is YYNGEE. The CDR3 has 13 residues. The CDR3 region is CASSRELQGEAFF. CDR3 coding DNA: TGTGCCAGCAGCCGCGAATTGCAGGGTGAAGCTTTCTTT.

The V gene is TRBV4-2, the J gene TRBJ1-3, with 7 bases matching TRBD1. Unmatched junction bases numbered 7, after V lost 1 base and J lost 4 bases. Germline CDR1 and CDR2: LGHNA and YNFKEQ. The CDR3 is 16 amino acids. CDR3 protein: CASSQAPDRSGNTIYF. CDR3 bases: TGTGCCAGCAGCCAAGCCCCGGACAGGTCCGGAAACACCATATATTTT.

Here the CDR3 reads CASSQDAPGREQYF. Here the CDR3 DNA reads TGTGCCAGCAGCCAAGATGCCCCAGGGCGCGAGCAGTACTTC. This chain uses TRBV4-2 with TRBJ2-7, with a tentative D call TRBD1 (5 bases). Per germline, CDR1 LGHNA and CDR2 YNFKEQ. With 0 bases removed from V and 6 bases from J, the gap between germline ends came to 12 bases. The CDR3 runs 14 residues.